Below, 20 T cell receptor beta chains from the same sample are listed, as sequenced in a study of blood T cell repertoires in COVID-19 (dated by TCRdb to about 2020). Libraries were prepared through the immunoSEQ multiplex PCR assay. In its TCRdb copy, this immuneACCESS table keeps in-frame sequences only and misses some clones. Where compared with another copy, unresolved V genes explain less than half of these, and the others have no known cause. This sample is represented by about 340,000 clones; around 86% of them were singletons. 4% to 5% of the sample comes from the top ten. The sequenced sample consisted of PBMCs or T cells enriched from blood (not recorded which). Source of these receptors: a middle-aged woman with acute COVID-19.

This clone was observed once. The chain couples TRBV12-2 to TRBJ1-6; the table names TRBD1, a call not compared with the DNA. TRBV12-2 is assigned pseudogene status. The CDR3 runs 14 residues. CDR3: CASRFDRGCSPLHF. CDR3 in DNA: TGTGCAAGTCGCTTTGACAGGGGTTGTTCACCCCTCCACTTT.

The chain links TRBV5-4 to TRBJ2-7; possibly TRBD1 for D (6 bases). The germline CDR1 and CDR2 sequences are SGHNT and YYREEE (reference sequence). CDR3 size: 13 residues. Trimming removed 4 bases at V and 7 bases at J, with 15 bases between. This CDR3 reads CASSRTGSGEQYF. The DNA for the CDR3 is TGTGCCAGCAGCAGAACAGGGTCGGGGGAGCAGTACTTC.

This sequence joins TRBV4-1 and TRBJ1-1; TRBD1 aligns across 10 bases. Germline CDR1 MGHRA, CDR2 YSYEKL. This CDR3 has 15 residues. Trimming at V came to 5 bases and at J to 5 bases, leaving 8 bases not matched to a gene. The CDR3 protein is CASSRSGTGETEAFF. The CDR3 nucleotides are TGCGCCAGCAGCAGAAGCGGGACAGGGGAGACTGAAGCTTTCTTT.

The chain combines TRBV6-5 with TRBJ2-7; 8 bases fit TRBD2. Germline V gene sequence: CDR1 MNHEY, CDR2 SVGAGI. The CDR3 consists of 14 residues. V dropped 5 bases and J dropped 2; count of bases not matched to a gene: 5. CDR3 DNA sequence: TGTGCCAGCAGTCGGTCGGGAGGGCCCTACGAGCAGTACTTC. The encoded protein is CASSRSGGPYEQYF.

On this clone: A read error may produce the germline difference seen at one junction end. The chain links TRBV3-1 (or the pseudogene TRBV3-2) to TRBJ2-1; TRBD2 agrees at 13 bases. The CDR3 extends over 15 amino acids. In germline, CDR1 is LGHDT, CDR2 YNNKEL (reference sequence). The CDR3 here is CASSQGTSGGAISVF. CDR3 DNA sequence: TGTGCCAGCAGCCAAGGTACTAGCGGGGGGGCCATTAGTGTCTTC.

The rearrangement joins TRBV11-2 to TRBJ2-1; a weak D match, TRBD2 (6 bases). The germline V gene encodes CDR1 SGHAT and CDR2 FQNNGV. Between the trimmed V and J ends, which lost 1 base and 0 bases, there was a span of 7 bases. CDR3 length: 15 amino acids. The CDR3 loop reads CASSLAGSSYNEQFF. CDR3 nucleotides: TGTGCCAGCAGCTTAGCCGGGAGCTCCTACAATGAGCAGTTCTTC.

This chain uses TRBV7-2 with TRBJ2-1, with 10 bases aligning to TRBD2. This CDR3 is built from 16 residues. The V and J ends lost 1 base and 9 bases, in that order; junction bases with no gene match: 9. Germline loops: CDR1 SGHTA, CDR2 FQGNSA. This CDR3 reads CASSLVVLAGVGEQFF. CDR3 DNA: TGTGCCAGCAGCTTAGTAGTTCTAGCGGGAGTGGGTGAGCAGTTCTTC.

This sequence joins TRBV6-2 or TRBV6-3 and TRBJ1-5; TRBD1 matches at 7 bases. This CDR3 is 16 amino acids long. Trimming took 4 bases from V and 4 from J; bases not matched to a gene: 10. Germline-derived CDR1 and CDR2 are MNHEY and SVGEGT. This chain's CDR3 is CASSWRGRAGNQPQHF. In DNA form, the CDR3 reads TGTGCCAGCAGTTGGAGGGGGCGGGCAGGGAATCAGCCCCAGCATTTT.

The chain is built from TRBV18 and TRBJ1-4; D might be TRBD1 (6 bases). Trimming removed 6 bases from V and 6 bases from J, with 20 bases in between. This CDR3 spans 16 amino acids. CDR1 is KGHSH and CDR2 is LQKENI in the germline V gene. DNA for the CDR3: TGTGCCAGCTCGCCATCCCCCCGACAGGCGGATGAAAAACTGTTTTTT. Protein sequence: CASSPSPRQADEKLFF.

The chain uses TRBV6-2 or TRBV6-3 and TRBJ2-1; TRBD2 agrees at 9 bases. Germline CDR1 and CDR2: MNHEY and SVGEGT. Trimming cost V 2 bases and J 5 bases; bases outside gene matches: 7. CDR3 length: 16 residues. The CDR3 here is CASSYLRPSGNNEQFF. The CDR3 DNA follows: TGTGCCAGCAGTTACCTTCGGCCTAGCGGGAACAATGAGCAGTTCTTC.

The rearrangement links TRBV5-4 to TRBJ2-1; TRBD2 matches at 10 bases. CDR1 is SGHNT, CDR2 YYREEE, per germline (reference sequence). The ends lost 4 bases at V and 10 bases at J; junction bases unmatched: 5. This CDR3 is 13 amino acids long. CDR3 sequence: CASSDGTSEEQFF. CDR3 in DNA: TGTGCCAGCAGCGATGGGACTAGCGAAGAGCAGTTCTTC. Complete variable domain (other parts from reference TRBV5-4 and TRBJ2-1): ETGVTQSPTHLIKTRGQQVTLRCSSQSGHNTVSWYQQALGQGPQFIFQYYREEENGRGNFPPRFSGLQFPNYSSELNVNALELDDSALYLCASSDGTSEEQFFGPGTRLTVL.

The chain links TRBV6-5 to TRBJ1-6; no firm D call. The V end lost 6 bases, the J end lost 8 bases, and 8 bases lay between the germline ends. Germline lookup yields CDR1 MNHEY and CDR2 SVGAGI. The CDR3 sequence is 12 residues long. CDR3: CASRPGDSPLHF. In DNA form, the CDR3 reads TGTGCCAGCAGACCGGGTGATTCACCCCTCCACTTT.

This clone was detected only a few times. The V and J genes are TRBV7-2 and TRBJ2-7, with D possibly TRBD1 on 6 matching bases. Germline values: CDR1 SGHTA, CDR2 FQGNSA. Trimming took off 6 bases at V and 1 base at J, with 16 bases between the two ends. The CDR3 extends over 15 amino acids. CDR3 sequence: CASRSQGTRSYEQYF. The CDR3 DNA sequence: TGTGCCAGCAGGAGTCAGGGGACAAGATCCTACGAGCAGTACTTC.

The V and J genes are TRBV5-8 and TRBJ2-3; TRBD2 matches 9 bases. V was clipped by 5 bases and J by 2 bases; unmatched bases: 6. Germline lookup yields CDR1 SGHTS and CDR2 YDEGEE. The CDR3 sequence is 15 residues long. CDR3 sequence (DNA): TGTGCCAGCAGACCTACTAGCGGGTTCACAGATACGCAGTATTTT. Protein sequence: CASRPTSGFTDTQYF.

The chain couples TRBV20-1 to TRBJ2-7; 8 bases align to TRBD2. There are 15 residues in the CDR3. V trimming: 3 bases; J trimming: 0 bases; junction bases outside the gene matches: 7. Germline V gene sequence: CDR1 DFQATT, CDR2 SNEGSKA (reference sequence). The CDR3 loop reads CSASSLAGNSYEQYF. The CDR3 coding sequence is TGCAGTGCTAGTTCTTTAGCGGGAAACTCCTACGAGCAGTACTTC.

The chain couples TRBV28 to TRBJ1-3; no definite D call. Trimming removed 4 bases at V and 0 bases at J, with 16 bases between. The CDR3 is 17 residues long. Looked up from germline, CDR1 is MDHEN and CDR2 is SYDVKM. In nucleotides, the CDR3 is TGTGCCAGCAGTTCCCGAGGTTACCCGTTCTCTGGAAACACCATATATTTT. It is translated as CASSSRGYPFSGNTIYF.

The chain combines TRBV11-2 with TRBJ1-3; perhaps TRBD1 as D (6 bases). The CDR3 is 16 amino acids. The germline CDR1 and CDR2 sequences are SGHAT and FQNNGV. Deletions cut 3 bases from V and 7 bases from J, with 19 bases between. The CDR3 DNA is TGTGCCAGCAGCTTCGCCGGGACAAAAGTAGGCAACACCATATATTTT. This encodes CASSFAGTKVGNTIYF.

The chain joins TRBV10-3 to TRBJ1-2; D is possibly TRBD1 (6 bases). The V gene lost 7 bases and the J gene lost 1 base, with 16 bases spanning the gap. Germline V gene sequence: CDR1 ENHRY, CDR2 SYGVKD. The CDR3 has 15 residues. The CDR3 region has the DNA TGTGCCATCACTGGGGGCCAGCAGTTTAACTATGGCTACACCTTC. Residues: CAITGGQQFNYGYTF.

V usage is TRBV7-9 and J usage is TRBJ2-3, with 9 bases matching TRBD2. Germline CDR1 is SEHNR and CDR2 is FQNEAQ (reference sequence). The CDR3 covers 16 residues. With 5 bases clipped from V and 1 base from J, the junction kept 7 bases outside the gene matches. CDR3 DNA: TGTGCCAGCAGCCCTATAGCGGGAGAAGGCACAGATACGCAGTATTTT. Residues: CASSPIAGEGTDTQYF.

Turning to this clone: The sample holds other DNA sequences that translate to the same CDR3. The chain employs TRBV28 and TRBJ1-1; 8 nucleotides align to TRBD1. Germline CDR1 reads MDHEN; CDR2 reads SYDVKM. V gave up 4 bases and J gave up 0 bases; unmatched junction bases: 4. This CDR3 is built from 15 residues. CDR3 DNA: TGTGCCAGCAGTTCCACAGGGGGGATGAACACTGAAGCTTTCTTT. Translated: CASSSTGGMNTEAFF.